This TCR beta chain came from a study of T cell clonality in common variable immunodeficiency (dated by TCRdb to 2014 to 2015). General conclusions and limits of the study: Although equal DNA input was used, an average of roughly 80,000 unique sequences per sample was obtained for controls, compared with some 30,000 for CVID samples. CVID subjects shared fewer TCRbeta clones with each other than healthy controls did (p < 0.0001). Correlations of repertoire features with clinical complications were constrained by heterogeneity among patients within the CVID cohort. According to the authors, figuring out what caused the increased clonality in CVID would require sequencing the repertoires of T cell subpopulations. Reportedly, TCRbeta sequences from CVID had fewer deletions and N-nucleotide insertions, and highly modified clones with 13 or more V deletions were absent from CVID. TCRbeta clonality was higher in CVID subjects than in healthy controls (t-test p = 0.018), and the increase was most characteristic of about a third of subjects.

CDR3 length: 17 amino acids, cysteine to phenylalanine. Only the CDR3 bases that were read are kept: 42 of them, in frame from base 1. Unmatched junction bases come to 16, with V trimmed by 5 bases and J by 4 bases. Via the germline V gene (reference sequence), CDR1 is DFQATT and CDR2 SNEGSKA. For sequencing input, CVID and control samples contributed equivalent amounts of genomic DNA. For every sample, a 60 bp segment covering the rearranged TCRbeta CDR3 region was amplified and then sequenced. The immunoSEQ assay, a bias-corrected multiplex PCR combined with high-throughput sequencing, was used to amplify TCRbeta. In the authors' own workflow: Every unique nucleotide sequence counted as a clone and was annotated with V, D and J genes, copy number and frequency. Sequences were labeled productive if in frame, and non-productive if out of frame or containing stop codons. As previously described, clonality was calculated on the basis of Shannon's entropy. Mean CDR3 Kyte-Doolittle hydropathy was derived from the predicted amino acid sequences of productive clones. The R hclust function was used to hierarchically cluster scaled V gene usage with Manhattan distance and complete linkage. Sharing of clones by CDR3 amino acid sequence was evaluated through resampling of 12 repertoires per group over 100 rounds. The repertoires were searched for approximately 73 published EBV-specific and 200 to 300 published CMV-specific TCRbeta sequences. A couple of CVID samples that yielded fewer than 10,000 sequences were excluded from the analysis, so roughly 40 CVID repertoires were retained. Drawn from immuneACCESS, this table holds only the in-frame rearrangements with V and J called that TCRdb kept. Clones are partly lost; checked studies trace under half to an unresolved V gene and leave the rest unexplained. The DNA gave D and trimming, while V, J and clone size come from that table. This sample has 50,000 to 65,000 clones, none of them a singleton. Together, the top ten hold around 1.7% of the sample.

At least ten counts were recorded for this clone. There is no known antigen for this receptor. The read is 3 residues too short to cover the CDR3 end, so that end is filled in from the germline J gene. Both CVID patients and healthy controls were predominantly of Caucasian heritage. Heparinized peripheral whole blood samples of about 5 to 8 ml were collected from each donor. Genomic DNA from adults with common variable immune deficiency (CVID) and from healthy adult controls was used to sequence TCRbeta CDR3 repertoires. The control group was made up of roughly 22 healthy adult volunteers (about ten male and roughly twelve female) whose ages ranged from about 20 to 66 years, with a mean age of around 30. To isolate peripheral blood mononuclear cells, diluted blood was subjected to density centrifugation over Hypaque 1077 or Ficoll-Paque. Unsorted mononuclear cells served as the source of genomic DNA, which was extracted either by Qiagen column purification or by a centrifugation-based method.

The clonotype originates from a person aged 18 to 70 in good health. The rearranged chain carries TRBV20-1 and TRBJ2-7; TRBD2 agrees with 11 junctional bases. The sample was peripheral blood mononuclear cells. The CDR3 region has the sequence CSASIPGTSGAAYEQYF. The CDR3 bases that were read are TGCAGTGCTTCCATACCCGGGACTAGCGGAGCGGCTTACGAG.